What follows are 31 T cell receptor beta chains derived from one specimen sequenced in a study of T-cell reconstitution after alpha-beta-depleted transplantation in children. Preparing the TCRbeta library involved the use of unique molecular identifiers. One entry per CDR3 protein, called by TCRdb with MiXCR from the PCR reads. The table lists about 350,000 distinct CDR3 sequences, about an eighth of them singletons. Sequencing was performed on PBMCs, taken from the stem cell graft. The origin of the receptors is a human donor who donated a stem cell graft to a child with Fanconi anemia.

This clonotype showed up just a few times. This chain joins TRBV4-3 and TRBJ1-1; no firm D call. V gave up 4 bases and J gave up 1 base, with 7 bases separating them. Germline V CDR1 and CDR2: LGHNA, YSLEER. This CDR3 spans 13 amino acids. Here the CDR3 DNA reads TGCGCCAGCAGCCCGGTGCCGAACACTGAAGCTTTCTTT. Its protein product is CASSPVPNTEAFF.

This clonotype was observed a few times. This chain joins TRBV7-2 and TRBJ2-1, with TRBD1 matching over 7 bases. Per the germline V gene, CDR1 is SGHTA and CDR2 is FQGNSA. The CDR3 has 16 residues. V lost 0 bases and J lost 0; bases outside the gene matches: 2. The CDR3: CASSLAGQNSYNEQFF. CDR3 nucleotides: TGTGCCAGCAGCTTAGCGGGACAGAACTCCTACAATGAGCAGTTCTTC. Looking up the rest from reference TRBV7-2 and TRBJ2-1 gives the full variable domain: GAGVSQSPSNKVTEKGKDVELRCDPISGHTALYWYRQSLGQGLEFLIYFQGNSAPDKSGLPSDRFSAERTGGSVSTLTIQRTQQEDSAVYLCASSLAGQNSYNEQFFGPGTRLTVL.

Ten or more counts support this clonotype. The chain couples TRBV2 to TRBJ2-7; D ambiguous. V dropped 8 bases and J dropped 3 bases, with 5 bases sitting between them. This CDR3 contains 10 residues. Germline CDR1 is SNHLY and CDR2 is FYNNEI. CDR3 sequence reads: CASSDYEQYV. The DNA for the CDR3 is TGTGCCAGCTCCGACTACGAGCAGTACGTC.

This clonotype has more than one count but fewer than ten. This rearrangement joins TRBV6-2 or TRBV6-3 to TRBJ2-2, with 10 bases matching TRBD1. This CDR3 has 15 residues. With V trimmed by 6 bases and J by 7 bases, 8 bases remained unmatched. Germline V lookup: CDR1 MNHEY, CDR2 SVGEGT. This chain's CDR3 is CASRERTGGIGELFF. The CDR3 bases are TGTGCCAGCAGAGAACGGACAGGGGGGATCGGGGAGCTGTTTTTT.

The gene calls are TRBV9 and TRBJ2-2, with 8 bases aligning to TRBD1. Germline V CDR1 and CDR2: SGDLS, YYNGEE. The ends lost 0 bases at V and 7 bases at J; junction bases unmatched: 2. The CDR3 is 14 residues long. CDR3 residues: CASSVAGGGGELFF. The CDR3 DNA is TGTGCCAGCAGCGTAGCAGGGGGCGGCGGGGAGCTGTTTTTT.

The rearrangement links TRBV12-3 or TRBV12-4 to TRBJ1-5; D ambiguous. Trimming stripped 6 bases from V and 2 bases from J, with 14 bases between. The CDR3 runs 15 residues. The CDR3 DNA follows: TGTGCCAGCAGGTTGAAAACCCCGGGCAATCAGCCCCAGCATTTT. Translating it yields CASRLKTPGNQPQHF.

The gene calls are TRBV20-1 and TRBJ1-2; D remains unclear. Germline V gene lookup returns CDR1 DFQATT and CDR2 SNEGSKA (reference sequence). The CDR3 consists of 13 residues. Trimming stripped 0 bases from V and 0 bases from J, with 5 bases between. The CDR3 spells CSAREGTNYGYTF. CDR3 DNA: TGCAGTGCTAGAGAAGGGACTAACTATGGCTACACCTTC.

This chain uses TRBV5-5 with TRBJ2-1; D uncertain. Germline values: CDR1 SGHKS, CDR2 YYEKEE (reference sequence). The CDR3 is 15 residues long. V lost 4 bases, J lost 0 bases, and 11 bases lay in between. CDR3 sequence: CASSHSPSSYNEQFF. The CDR3 nucleotides are TGTGCCAGCAGCCACAGCCCTAGCTCCTACAATGAGCAGTTCTTC.

This clonotype was observed many times. This chain connects TRBV7-9 to TRBJ2-7; a possible D gene is TRBD1 (5 bases). CDR3 length: 14 amino acids. Germline-derived CDR1 and CDR2 are SEHNR and FQNEAQ (reference sequence). V was cut by 7 bases and J by 0 bases, with 13 bases left in between. The CDR3 DNA reads TGTGCCAGCACCGCGGACACCAACTCCTACGAGCAGTACTTC. Encoded protein: CASTADTNSYEQYF.

This clonotype was detected only a few times. The rearrangement joins TRBV12-3 or TRBV12-4 to TRBJ2-5; D gene unclear. This CDR3 contains 14 residues. V was clipped by 2 bases and J by 2 bases, with 9 bases between them. CDR3 protein: CASSLMGTQETQYF. The DNA of the CDR3 is TGTGCCAGCAGTTTAATGGGCACACAAGAGACCCAGTACTTC.

The rearrangement joins TRBV6-1 to TRBJ1-1, with TRBD1 as a possible D gene (5 bases). From germline, CDR1 is MNHNS and CDR2 SASEGT. V was trimmed by 8 bases and J by 1 base, leaving 14 bases between them. The CDR3 totals 14 residues. CDR3 loop: CASAVRGQNTEAFF. In DNA form, the CDR3 reads TGTGCCAGCGCCGTAAGGGGCCAGAACACTGAAGCTTTCTTT.

This clonotype was observed many times. The chain employs TRBV5-1 and TRBJ2-2; TRBD2 might be the D (6 bases). The CDR3 length is 14 residues. V lost 4 bases, J lost 6 bases, and 13 bases lay in between. Germline V CDR1 and CDR2: SGHRS, YFSETQ. The CDR3 protein is CASSHGTLSGELFF. CDR3 DNA sequence: TGCGCCAGCAGCCACGGGACTTTGTCCGGGGAGCTGTTTTTT.

The J gene is TRBJ2-1, the V gene TRBV10-3, with 7 bases identical to TRBD1. The CDR3 spans 13 residues. The V segment lost 9 bases and the J segment 2 bases; nucleotides outside the gene matches: 4. Germline values: CDR1 ENHRY, CDR2 SYGVKD. CDR3 in amino acids: CAMGTETYNEQFF. The CDR3, as DNA: TGTGCCATGGGGACAGAGACCTACAATGAGCAGTTCTTC.

The CDR3 sequence: CASSWDRGTLFF. Here the CDR3 DNA reads TGTGCCAGCAGTTGGGACAGGGGAACGCTGTTTTTT. The chain has TRBV12-3 or TRBV12-4 and TRBJ2-2; TRBD1 matches 10 bases. The V and J ends lost 4 bases and 13 bases, in that order; junction bases with no gene match: 3. The CDR3 sequence is 12 residues long.

This clonotype has a handful of counts. The rearrangement joins TRBV7-8 to TRBJ2-5; 8 bases map to TRBD2. There are 16 residues in the CDR3. J gave up 5 bases and V 4 bases, and 12 bases lay outside the gene matches. CDR1 SGHVS and CDR2 FQNEAQ come from the germline V gene. CDR3 DNA sequence: TGTGCCAGCAGCTGGACGGGGGGGTTAGAGGAGGAGACCCAGTACTTC. Its translation: CASSWTGGLEEETQYF.

The chain joins TRBV6-2 or TRBV6-3 to TRBJ2-2, with 9 bases identical to TRBD1. Germline-derived CDR1 and CDR2 are MNHEY and SVGEGT. This CDR3 region has 15 residues. Trimming removed 6 bases from V and 1 base from J; junction bases left unmatched: 3. This CDR3 is CASSRDRENTGELFF. Here the CDR3 DNA reads TGTGCCAGCAGCAGGGACAGGGAGAACACCGGGGAGCTGTTTTTT.

The chain employs TRBV7-2 and TRBJ1-1; tentatively, D is TRBD1 (5 bases). V dropped 1 base and J dropped 9 bases, with 15 bases sitting between them. CDR1 is SGHTA, CDR2 FQGNSA, per germline. The CDR3 loop spans 14 amino acids. CDR3 protein: CASSLDLYPDKAFF. In nucleotides, the CDR3 is TGTGCCAGCAGCTTAGACCTGTACCCGGACAAAGCTTTCTTT.

This clonotype was observed at least ten times. The chain joins TRBV6-2 or TRBV6-3 to TRBJ2-1; no reliable D call. V gave up 7 bases and J gave up 8 bases, with 9 bases separating them. There are 11 residues in the CDR3. From germline, CDR1 is MNHEY and CDR2 SVGEGT. CDR3 sequence reads: CASIRGDEQFF. CDR3 nucleotide sequence: TGTGCCAGCATCCGCGGAGATGAGCAGTTCTTC.

In DNA, the CDR3 is TGTGCCAGCAGCGTAGAGGCCACGGGCGTGGCGCAGTTCTTC. Translation gives CASSVEATGVAQFF. V gene TRBV9 combines with J gene TRBJ2-1; the D is unclear. The CDR3 sequence is 14 residues long. V was shortened by 0 bases and J by 12 bases, with 16 bases between the two germline ends. Germline V gives CDR1 SGDLS, CDR2 YYNGEE.

This clonotype was counted at least ten times. The CDR3 protein is CSVALRSSYNEQFF. CDR3 nucleotide sequence: TGCAGCGTTGCCCTCAGAAGCTCCTACAATGAGCAGTTCTTC. This chain links TRBV29-1 with TRBJ2-1; D is unresolved. V dropped 4 bases and J dropped 0 bases, with 10 bases sitting between them. The CDR3 runs to 14 residues. Germline assignment: CDR1 SQVTM and CDR2 ANQGSEA.

V and J are TRBV6-5 and TRBJ1-1; D is uncertain. The length of the CDR3 is 14 residues. Trimming cost V 4 bases and J 0 bases, with 9 bases left between them. CDR1 and CDR2 from the germline V gene are MNHEY and SVGAGI. CDR3 region: CASSSSQMNTEAFF. CDR3 DNA: TGTGCCAGCAGTTCTAGTCAGATGAACACTGAAGCTTTCTTT.

The rearrangement links TRBV6-5 to TRBJ2-1; a possible D gene is TRBD1 (6 bases). This CDR3 comprises 15 residues. Trimming left V 5 bases short and J 8 bases short, with 19 bases between. From germline, CDR1 is MNHEY and CDR2 SVGAGI. CDR3: CASSHAGTRGDEQFF. CDR3 nucleotides: TGTGCCAGCAGTCACGCCGGGACCAGGGGAGATGAGCAGTTCTTC.

The CDR3 coding sequence is TGCGCCAGCAGCTTGGGACAGGCCGAAGCTTTCTTT. It is translated as CASSLGQAEAFF. The genes are TRBV5-1 and TRBJ1-1; D possibly corresponds to TRBD1 (6 bases). V shed 0 bases and J shed 8 bases, with 8 bases lying between them. The V gene's germline CDR1 is SGHRS and CDR2 YFSETQ. The length of the CDR3 is 12 residues.

This clonotype was observed a handful of times. DNA for the CDR3: TGTGCCAGCAGTGGACCGGAGAGTGGAACCGGGGAGCTGTTTTTT. It codes for CASSGPESGTGELFF. The rearrangement links TRBV7-9 to TRBJ2-2; D call uncertain. Germline assignment: CDR1 SEHNR and CDR2 FQNEAQ (reference sequence). Trimming removed 6 bases at V and 5 bases at J, with 16 bases between. This CDR3 has 15 amino acids. Full variable domain (missing parts from reference TRBV7-9 and TRBJ2-2): DTGVSQNPRHKITKRGQNVTFRCDPISEHNRLYWYRQTLGQGPEFLTYFQNEAQLEKSRLLSDRFSAERPKGSFSTLEIQRTEQGDSAMYLCASSGPESGTGELFFGEGSRLTVL.

This clonotype was seen more than once but under ten times. The J gene is TRBJ2-7, the V gene TRBV11-2, with TRBD1 matching 8 bases. The CDR3 length is 14 residues. Per germline, CDR1 SGHAT and CDR2 FQNNGV. V was clipped by 5 bases and J by 3 bases; unmatched bases: 6. The CDR3 DNA is TGTGCCAGCAGCCTAAGACAGGGGTTCTACGAGCAGTACTTC. Its translation: CASSLRQGFYEQYF.

The sample holds a few counts of this clonotype. The chain joins TRBV7-9 to TRBJ1-3, with D hard to call. CDR1 SEHNR and CDR2 FQNEAQ come from the germline V gene (reference sequence). This CDR3 region has 15 residues. The V end lost 5 bases, the J end lost 2 bases, and 13 bases lay between the germline ends. The CDR3 protein is CASSQSAVPGNTIYF. The CDR3 nucleotides are TGTGCCAGCAGCCAGTCTGCCGTGCCTGGAAACACCATATATTTT.

This clonotype was counted many times. This chain uses TRBV9 with TRBJ2-3, with D perhaps being TRBD1 or TRBD2 (6 bases each). V lost 9 bases, J lost 7 bases, and 21 bases lay in between. The CDR3 runs 14 residues. The germline V gene has CDR1 SGDLS and CDR2 YYNGEE. CDR3 bases: TGTGCCACCCCCGGTTGGGGGGCTCCACATACGCAGTATTTT. Translated: CATPGWGAPHTQYF.

This clonotype was observed many times. This sequence joins TRBV20-1 and TRBJ2-7; TRBD2 matches at 12 bases. V trimming: 0 bases; J trimming: 5 bases; junction bases outside the gene matches: 11. Germline V gives CDR1 DFQATT, CDR2 SNEGSKA (reference sequence). The CDR3 totals 17 residues. In nucleotides, the CDR3 is TGCAGTGCTAGAGACCCTTTACTAGCGGGGGGCGTGAACGAGCAGTACTTC. Its translation is CSARDPLLAGGVNEQYF.

V is TRBV28 and J is TRBJ2-3, with 8 bases identical to TRBD2. Germline V gene sequence: CDR1 MDHEN, CDR2 SYDVKM. V lost 4 bases to trimming and J lost 5 bases; unmatched junction nucleotides: 8. The CDR3 sequence is 15 residues long. CDR3 region: CASSSPGGVGDTQYF. CDR3 nucleotides: TGTGCCAGCAGTTCCCCCGGGGGGGTGGGAGATACGCAGTATTTT.

This clonotype was recorded at least ten times. The V gene is TRBV30, the J gene TRBJ1-1, with D unclear. The ends were cut back, 4 bases at V and 6 bases at J, with 12 bases in the middle. The CDR3 runs 12 residues. The germline V gene has CDR1 GTSNPN and CDR2 SVGIG (reference sequence). The CDR3 is CAWTQSGAEAFF. The CDR3 bases are TGTGCCTGGACCCAATCGGGTGCTGAAGCTTTCTTT.

This clonotype was seen many times. This chain connects TRBV5-1 to TRBJ1-5, with TRBD1 matching over 8 bases. The CDR3 is made up of 13 amino acids. Germline values: CDR1 SGHRS, CDR2 YFSETQ. The ends lost 5 bases at V and 3 bases at J; junction bases unmatched: 1. CDR3 DNA: TGCGCCAGCAGGGGACAGGACAATCAGCCCCAGCATTTT. Translation: CASRGQDNQPQHF.